This T cell receptor beta chain was found in a study of T cells in Graves' hyperthyroidism and ophthalmopathy. Using RNA transcripts as the source, TCR beta CDR3 regions were amplified. First-round RT-PCR with HTBI primers amplified the TCR CDR3 region. TCRdb passed the multiplex PCR reads through MiXCR, listing each CDR3 protein once. The profile shows about 400,000 distinct CDR3 sequences, around an eighth of them singletons. Trimming left V 8 bases short and J 3 bases short, with 7 bases between. Germline V gene sequence: CDR1 ENHRY, CDR2 SYGVKD. This CDR3 contains 12 residues. The sample consisted of blood. This sequence originates from a man aged 50 or older with Graves' ophthalmopathy. The V call is TRBV10-3, the J call TRBJ1-4, with D unclear. The CDR3 nucleotides read TGTGCCATCCAGCCTGCTAATGAAAAACTGTTTTTT. Its translation is CAIQPANEKLFF.